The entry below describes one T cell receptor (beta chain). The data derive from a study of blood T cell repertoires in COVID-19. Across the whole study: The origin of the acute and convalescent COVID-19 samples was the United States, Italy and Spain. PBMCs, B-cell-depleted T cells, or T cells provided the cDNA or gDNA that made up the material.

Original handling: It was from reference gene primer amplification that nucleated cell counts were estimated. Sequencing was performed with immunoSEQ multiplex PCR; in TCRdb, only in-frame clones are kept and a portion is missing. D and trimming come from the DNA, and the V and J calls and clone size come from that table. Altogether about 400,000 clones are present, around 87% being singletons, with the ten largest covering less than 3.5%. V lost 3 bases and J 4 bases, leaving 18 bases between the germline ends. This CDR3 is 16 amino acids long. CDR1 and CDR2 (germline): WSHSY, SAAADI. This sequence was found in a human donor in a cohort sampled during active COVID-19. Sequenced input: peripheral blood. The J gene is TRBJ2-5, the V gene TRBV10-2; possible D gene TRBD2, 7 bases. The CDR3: CASSERAGEGSETQYF. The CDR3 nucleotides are TGCGCCAGCAGTGAACGGGCAGGGGAGGGGTCAGAGACCCAGTACTTC.